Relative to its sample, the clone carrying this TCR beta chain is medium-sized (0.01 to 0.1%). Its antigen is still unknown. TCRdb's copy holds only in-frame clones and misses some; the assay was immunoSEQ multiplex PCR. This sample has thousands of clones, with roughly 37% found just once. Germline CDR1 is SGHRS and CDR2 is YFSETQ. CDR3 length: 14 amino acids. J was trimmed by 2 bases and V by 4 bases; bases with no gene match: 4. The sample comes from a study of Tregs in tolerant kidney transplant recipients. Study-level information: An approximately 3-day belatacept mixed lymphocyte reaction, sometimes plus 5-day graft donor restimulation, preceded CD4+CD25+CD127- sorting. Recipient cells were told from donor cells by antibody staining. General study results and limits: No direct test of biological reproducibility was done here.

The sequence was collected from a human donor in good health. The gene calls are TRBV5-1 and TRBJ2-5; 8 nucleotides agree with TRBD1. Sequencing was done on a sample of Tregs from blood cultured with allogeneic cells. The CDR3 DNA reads TGCGCCAGCAGCCAGGGGACAGGTCAAGAGACCCAGTACTTC. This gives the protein CASSQGTGQETQYF.